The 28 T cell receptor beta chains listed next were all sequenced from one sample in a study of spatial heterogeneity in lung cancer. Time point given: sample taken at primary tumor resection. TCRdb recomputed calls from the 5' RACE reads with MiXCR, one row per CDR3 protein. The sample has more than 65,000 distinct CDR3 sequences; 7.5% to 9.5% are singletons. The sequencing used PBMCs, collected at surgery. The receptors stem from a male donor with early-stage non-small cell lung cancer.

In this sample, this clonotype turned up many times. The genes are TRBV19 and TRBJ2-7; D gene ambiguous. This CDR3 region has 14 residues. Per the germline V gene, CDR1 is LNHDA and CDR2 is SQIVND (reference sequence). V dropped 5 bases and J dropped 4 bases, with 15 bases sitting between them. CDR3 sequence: CASSPTDDRYEQYF. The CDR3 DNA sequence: TGTGCCAGTAGTCCAACCGACGACCGGTACGAGCAGTACTTC. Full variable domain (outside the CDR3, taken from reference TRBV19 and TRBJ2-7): DGGITQSPKYLFRKEGQNVTLSCEQNLNHDAMYWYRQDPGQGLRLIYYSQIVNDFQKGDIAEGYSVSREKKESFPLTVTSAQKNPTAFYLCASSPTDDRYEQYFGPGTRLTVT.

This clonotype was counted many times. This chain's CDR3 is CASSVGQVADEQFF. The CDR3 region has the DNA TGCGCCAGCAGCGTCGGACAGGTCGCCGATGAGCAGTTCTTC. The V and J genes are TRBV5-1 and TRBJ2-1, with 7 bases aligning to TRBD1. The CDR3 consists of 14 residues. Germline CDR1 and CDR2: SGHRS and YFSETQ. Trimming cost V 4 bases and J 8 bases; bases outside gene matches: 9.

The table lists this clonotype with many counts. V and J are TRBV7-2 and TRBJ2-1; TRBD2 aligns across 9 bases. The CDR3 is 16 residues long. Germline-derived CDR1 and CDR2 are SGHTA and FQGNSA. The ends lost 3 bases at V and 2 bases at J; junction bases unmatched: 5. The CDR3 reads CASSFKAGGAYNEQFF. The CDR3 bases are TGTGCCAGCAGCTTTAAAGCGGGAGGCGCCTACAATGAGCAGTTCTTC.

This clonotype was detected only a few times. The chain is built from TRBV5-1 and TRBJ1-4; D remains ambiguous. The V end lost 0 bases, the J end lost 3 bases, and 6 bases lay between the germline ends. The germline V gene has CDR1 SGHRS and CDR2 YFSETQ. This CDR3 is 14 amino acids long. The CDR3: CASSLGNSNEKLFF. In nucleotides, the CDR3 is TGCGCCAGCAGCTTGGGCAACTCTAATGAAAAACTGTTTTTT.

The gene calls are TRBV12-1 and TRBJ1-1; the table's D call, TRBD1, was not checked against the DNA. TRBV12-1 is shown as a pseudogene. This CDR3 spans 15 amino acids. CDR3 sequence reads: CASRPDRGRDTEAFF. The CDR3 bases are TGTGCCAGCAGACCAGACAGGGGACGGGACACTGAAGCTTTCTTT.

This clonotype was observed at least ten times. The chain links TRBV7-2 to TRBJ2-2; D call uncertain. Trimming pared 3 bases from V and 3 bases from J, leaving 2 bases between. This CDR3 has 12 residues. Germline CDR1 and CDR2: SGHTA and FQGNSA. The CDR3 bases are TGTGCCAGCAGCTTCTACACCGGGGAGCTGTTTTTT. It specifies CASSFYTGELFF.

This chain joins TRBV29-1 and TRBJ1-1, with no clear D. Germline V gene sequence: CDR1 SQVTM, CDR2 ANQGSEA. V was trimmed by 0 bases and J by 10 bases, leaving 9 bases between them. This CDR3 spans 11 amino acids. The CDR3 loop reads CSVEDRSAAFF. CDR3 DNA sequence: TGCAGCGTTGAAGACAGGAGTGCAGCTTTCTTT.

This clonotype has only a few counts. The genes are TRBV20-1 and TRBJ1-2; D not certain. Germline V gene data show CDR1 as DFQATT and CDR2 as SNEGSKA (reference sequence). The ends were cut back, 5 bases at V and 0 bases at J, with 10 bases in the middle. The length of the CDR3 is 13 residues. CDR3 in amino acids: CSAGSDANYGYTF. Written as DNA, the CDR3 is TGCAGTGCTGGAAGCGATGCTAACTATGGCTACACCTTC.

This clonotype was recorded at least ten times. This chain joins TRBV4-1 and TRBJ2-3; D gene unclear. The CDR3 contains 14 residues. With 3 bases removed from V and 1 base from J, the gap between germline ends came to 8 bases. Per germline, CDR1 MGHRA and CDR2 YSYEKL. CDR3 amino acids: CASSQAEGTDTQYF. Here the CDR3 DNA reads TGCGCCAGCAGCCAGGCCGAAGGCACAGATACGCAGTATTTT.

The CDR3 here is CASSIPRRTDTQYF. In DNA form, the CDR3 reads TGTGCCAGCAGCATACCACGGCGCACAGATACGCAGTATTTT. The V call is TRBV7-9, the J call TRBJ2-3; no reliable D call. This CDR3 region has 14 residues. Trimming shortened V by 5 bases and J by 1 base, and 10 bases separated the two germline ends. Germline assignment: CDR1 SEHNR and CDR2 FQNEAQ (reference sequence).

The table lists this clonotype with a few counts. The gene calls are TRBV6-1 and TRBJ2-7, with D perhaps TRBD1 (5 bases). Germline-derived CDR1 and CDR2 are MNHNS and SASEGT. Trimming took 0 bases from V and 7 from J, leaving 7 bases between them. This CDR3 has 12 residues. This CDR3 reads CASSEAGQEQYF. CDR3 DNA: TGTGCCAGCAGTGAAGCGGGGCAAGAGCAGTACTTC.

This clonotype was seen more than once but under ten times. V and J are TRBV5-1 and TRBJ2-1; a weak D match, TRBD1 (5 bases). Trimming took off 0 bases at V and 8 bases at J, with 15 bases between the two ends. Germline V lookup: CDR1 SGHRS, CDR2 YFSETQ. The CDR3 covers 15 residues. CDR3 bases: TGCGCCAGCAGCTTGGCCCTAGGGGCCCTCGATGAGCAGTTCTTC. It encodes CASSLALGALDEQFF. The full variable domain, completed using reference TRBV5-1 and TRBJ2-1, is KAGVTQTPRYLIKTRGQQVTLSCSPISGHRSVSWYQQTPGQGLQFLFEYFSETQRNKGNFPGRFSGRQFSNSRSEMNVSTLELGDSALYLCASSLALGALDEQFFGPGTRLTVL.

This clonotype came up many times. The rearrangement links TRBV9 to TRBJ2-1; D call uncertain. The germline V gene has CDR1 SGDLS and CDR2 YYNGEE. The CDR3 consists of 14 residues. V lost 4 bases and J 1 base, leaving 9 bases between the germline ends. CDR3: CASSQSGSYNEQFF. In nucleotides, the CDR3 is TGTGCCAGCAGCCAGTCGGGTTCCTACAATGAGCAGTTCTTC. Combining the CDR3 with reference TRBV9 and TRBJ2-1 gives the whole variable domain DSGVTQTPKHLITATGQRVTLRCSPRSGDLSVYWYQQSLDQGLQFLIQYYNGEERAKGNILERFSAQQFPDLHSELNLSSLELGDSALYFCASSQSGSYNEQFFGPGTRLTVL.

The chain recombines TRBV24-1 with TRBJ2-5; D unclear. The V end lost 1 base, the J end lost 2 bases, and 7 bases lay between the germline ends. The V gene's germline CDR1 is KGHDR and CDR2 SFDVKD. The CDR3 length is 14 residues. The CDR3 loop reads CATSDFESQETQYF. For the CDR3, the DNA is TGTGCCACCAGTGATTTCGAAAGTCAAGAGACCCAGTACTTC.

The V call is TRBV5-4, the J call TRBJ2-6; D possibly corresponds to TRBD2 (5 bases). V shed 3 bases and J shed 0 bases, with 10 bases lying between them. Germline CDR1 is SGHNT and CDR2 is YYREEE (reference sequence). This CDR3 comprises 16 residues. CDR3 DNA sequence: TGTGCCAGCAGCTCTAGCCGGCACTCTGGGGCCAACGTCCTGACTTTC. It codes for CASSSSRHSGANVLTF.

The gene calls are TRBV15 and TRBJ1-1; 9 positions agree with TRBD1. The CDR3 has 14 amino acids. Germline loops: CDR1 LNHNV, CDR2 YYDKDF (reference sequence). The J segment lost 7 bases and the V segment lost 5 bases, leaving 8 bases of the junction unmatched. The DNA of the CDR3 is TGTGCCACCAGCGGGGCTCGGGACAGGGATGAAGCTTTCTTT. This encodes CATSGARDRDEAFF.

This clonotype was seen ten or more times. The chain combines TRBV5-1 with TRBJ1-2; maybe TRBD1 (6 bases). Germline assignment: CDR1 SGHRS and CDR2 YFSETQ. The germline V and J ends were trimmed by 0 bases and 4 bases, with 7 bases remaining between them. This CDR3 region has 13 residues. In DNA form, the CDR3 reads TGCGCCAGCAGCTTGGAGGGGGGCTATGGCTACACCTTC. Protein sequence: CASSLEGGYGYTF.

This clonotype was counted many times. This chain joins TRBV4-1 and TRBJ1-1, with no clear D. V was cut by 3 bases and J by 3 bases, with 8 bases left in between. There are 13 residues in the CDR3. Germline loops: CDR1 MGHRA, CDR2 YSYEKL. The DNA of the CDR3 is TGCGCCAGCAGCCAGTTCCGATACACTGAAGCTTTCTTT. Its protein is CASSQFRYTEAFF.

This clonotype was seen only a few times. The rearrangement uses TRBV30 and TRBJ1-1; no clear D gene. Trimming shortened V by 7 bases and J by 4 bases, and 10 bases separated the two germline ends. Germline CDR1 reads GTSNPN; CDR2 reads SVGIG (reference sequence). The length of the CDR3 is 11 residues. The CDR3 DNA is TGTGCCTTCGGCCGGGTCACTGAAGCTTTCTTT. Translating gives CAFGRVTEAFF.

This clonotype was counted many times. For the CDR3, the DNA is TGCGCCAGCAGCCAAGGACCCGAAGGAGGCTATGGCTACACCTTC. Translation: CASSQGPEGGYGYTF. The rearrangement uses TRBV4-1 and TRBJ1-2; D remains ambiguous. CDR1 and CDR2 from the germline V gene are MGHRA and YSYEKL. This CDR3 comprises 15 residues. Trimming took 1 base from V and 4 from J, leaving 13 bases between them.

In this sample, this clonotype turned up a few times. The CDR3 reads CASSPSQARGDTEAFF. CDR3 DNA: TGTGCCAGCTCACCATCGCAGGCGCGTGGGGACACTGAAGCTTTCTTT. The V gene is TRBV18, the J gene TRBJ1-1; D is uncertain. The CDR3 loop spans 16 amino acids. Germline lookup yields CDR1 KGHSH and CDR2 LQKENI. Deletions cut 2 bases from V and 3 bases from J, with 16 bases between.

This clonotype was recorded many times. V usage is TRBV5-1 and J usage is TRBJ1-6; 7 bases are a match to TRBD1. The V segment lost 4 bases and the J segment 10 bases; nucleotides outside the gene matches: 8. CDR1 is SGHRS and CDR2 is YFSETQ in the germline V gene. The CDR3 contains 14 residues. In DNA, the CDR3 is TGCGCCAGCAGCCTCGGACAGGCAGCCTCACCCCTCCACTTT. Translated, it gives CASSLGQAASPLHF.

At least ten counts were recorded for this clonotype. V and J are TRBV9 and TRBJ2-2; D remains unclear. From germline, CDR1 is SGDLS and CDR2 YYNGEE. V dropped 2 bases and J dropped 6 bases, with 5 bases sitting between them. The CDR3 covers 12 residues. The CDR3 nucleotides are TGTGCCAGCAGCGTCTACTCCGGGGAGCTGTTTTTT. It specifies CASSVYSGELFF.

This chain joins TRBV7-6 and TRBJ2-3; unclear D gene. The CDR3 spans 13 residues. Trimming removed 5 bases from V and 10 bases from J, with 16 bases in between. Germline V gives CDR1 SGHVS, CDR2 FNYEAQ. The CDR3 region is CASSPQWADPQYF. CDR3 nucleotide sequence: TGTGCCAGCAGCCCCCAATGGGCGGATCCGCAGTATTTT.

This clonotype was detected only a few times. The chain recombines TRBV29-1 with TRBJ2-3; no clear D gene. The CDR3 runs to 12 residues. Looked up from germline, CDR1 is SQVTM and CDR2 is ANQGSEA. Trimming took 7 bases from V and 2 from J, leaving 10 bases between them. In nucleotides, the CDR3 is TGCAGCGCTCGAGGTACCACAGATACGCAGTATTTT. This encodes CSARGTTDTQYF.

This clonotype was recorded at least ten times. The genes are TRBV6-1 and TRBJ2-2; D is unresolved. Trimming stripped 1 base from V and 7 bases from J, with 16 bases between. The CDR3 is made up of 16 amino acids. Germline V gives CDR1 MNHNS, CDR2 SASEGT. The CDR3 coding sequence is TGTGCCAGCAGTGAAGAAACGATCCTGCTAAACGGGGAGCTGTTTTTT. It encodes CASSEETILLNGELFF.

CDR3 loop: CASSQDRGLADTQYF. The CDR3 bases are TGCGCCAGCAGTCAGGACAGGGGGCTGGCAGATACGCAGTATTTT. The V gene is TRBV23-1, the J gene TRBJ2-3; 11 bases line up with TRBD1. TRBV23-1 has ORF status, its function being uncertain. V trimming: 3 bases; J trimming: 4 bases; junction bases outside the gene matches: 3. The CDR3 sequence is 15 residues long.

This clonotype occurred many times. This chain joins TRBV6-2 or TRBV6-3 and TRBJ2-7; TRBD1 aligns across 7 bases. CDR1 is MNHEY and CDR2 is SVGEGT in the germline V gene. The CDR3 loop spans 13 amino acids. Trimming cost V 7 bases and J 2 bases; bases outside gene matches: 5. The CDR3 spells CASNKDRPYEQYF. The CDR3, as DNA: TGTGCCAGCAACAAGGACAGGCCCTACGAGCAGTACTTC.